This is a list of T cell receptor beta chains from one sample in a study of blood T cell repertoires in COVID-19. Repertoires were generated with immunoSEQ multiplex PCR, while TCRdb's copy carries only in-frame clones and drops some. Among more than 65,000 clones, roughly 89% were seen once, and the ten largest hold roughly 5%. Sequencing was carried out using peripheral blood. These receptors all stem from a man aged 55 to 70 with acute or convalescent COVID-19. The CDR3 runs from the conserved cysteine through the conserved F or W. A D gene is named only where the DNA matches it firmly. A row's size may be missing; if present it is once, few, many or a size class.

>-|TRBJ2-3|-|TRBV7-9
TGTGCCAGCAGCTTACTGGGGCACGGCACAGATACGCAGTATTTT
CASSLLGHGTDTQYF
>-|TRBJ1-1|-|TRBV29-1
TGCAGCGTTGACCCGGGGAGAGGCGGGAACACTGAAGCTTTCTTT
CSVDPGRGGNTEAFF
>-|TRBJ2-5|-|TRBV5-1
TGCGCCAGCAGCCCAGGGGATCGGCAAGAGACCCAGTACTTC
CASSPGDRQETQYF
>-|TRBJ2-7|TRBD1|TRBV19
TGTGCCAGTAGTATCTTTTGGTCTGAGACAGGGGGCTACGAGCAGTACTTC
CASSIFWSETGGYEQYF
>-|TRBJ1-1|-|TRBV27
TGTGCCAGCAGTTATGAGGGTCGGACTGAAGCTTTCTTT
CASSYEGRTEAFF
>-|TRBJ1-1|-|TRBV3-1/TRBV3-2
TGTGCCAGCAGCCTTGGGAGGGCGGAGGACACTGAAGCTTTCTTT
CASSLGRAEDTEAFF
>-|TRBJ1-5|-|TRBV29-1
TGCAGCGTGACCCTGGGCGTCAATCAGCCCCAGCATTTT
CSVTLGVNQPQHF
>-|TRBJ1-2|TRBD1|TRBV28
TGTGCCAGCAGTTTTGAGGGGGCGCCGGGTGGCTACACCTTC
CASSFEGAPGGYTF
>-|TRBJ2-7|-|TRBV5-6
TGTGCCAGCAGCTTGCTCGAGCAGTACTTC
CASSLLEQYF
>-|TRBJ1-1|TRBD1|TRBV18
TGTGCCAGCTCACCCGGGACAGGGGGCTACACTGAAGCTTTCTTT
CASSPGTGGYTEAFF
>few|TRBJ1-5|TRBD1|TRBV3-1/TRBV3-2
TGTGCCAGCAGCCAAGGACAGGGCCGAGGGCCCCAGCATTTT
CASSQGQGRGPQHF
>-|TRBJ1-2|TRBD1|TRBV19
TGTGCCAGTTATCTCCCCGCCGGGACAGGGCCCAACTATGGCTACACCTTC
CASYLPAGTGPNYGYTF
>-|TRBJ1-5|-|TRBV4-1
TGCGCCAGCAGCCAAACCTTTTTCAGGGGCCAGGGTGAGCAGCCCCAGCATTTT
CASSQTFFRGQGEQPQHF
>once|TRBJ2-6|-|TRBV4-1
TGCGCCAGCAGCCCCGTTACGGGGGCTGGGGCCAACGTCCTGACTTTC
CASSPVTGAGANVLTF
>-|TRBJ2-2|TRBD1|TRBV7-9
TGTGCCAGCAGCACGACAGGGCGCCTCACCGGGGAGCTGTTTTTT
CASSTTGRLTGELFF
>-|TRBJ2-4|-|TRBV4-3
TGCGCCAGCAGCCAAGCCCGCCAGCAGGGACTAGCCAAAAACATTCAGTACTTC
CASSQARQQGLAKNIQYF
>-|TRBJ2-3|TRBD2|TRBV9
TGTGCCAGCAGCTTCCGCGGGGGGGCCGTAGATACGCAGTATTTT
CASSFRGGAVDTQYF
>few|TRBJ1-2|-|TRBV4-2
TGTGCCAGCAGCCAAGATTTAGGGGGTGGCTACACCTTC
CASSQDLGGGYTF
>-|TRBJ2-5|TRBD2|TRBV7-2
TGTGCCAGCAGGCTAGCGGGGCACGGAGAGACCCAGTACTTC
CASRLAGHGETQYF
>-|TRBJ1-1|TRBD1|TRBV7-8
TGTGCCAGCAGCTTACTAAAGACAGGGTCGAACACTGAAGCTTTCTTT
CASSLLKTGSNTEAFF
>-|TRBJ1-4|-|TRBV11-2
TGTGCCAGCAGCTTAGAGGGTCTGGCAGGTGAAAAACTGTTTTTT
CASSLEGLAGEKLFF
>-|TRBJ1-2|-|TRBV2
TGTGCCAGCAGTGCCCAGCGGGATGGCTACACCTTC
CASSAQRDGYTF
>once|TRBJ1-4|-|TRBV4-2
TGTGCCAGCAGCCAAGAATCACAGGCCCCTGGGGCCACTAATGAAAAACTGTTTTTT
CASSQESQAPGATNEKLFF
>-|TRBJ2-3|-|TRBV10-3
TGTGCCATCAGTTCAGGTGCCACAGATACGCAGTATTTT
CAISSGATDTQYF
>-|TRBJ1-1|TRBD1|TRBV7-3
TGTGCCAGCAGGACGACAGGGTCGGGAGAAGCTTTCTTT
CASRTTGSGEAFF
>-|TRBJ2-5|TRBD1|TRBV7-9
TGTGCCAGCAGCTTACAGCCCGGGACAGGGAAGGAGACCCAGTACTTC
CASSLQPGTGKETQYF
>once|TRBJ1-5|TRBD1|TRBV6-4
TGTGCCAGCAGTGACTTAGTGGACAGGGTAAATAATCAGCCCCAGCATTTT
CASSDLVDRVNNQPQHF
>-|TRBJ2-3|TRBD2|TRBV18
TGTGCCAGCTCACCTAGGACTAGCGGGGCTCGCACAGATACGCAGTATTTT
CASSPRTSGARTDTQYF
>-|TRBJ1-1|-|TRBV9
TGTGCCAGCAGCGTAGAAGGGGTCGGAACTGAAGCTTTCTTT
CASSVEGVGTEAFF
>-|TRBJ1-6|-|TRBV14
TGTGCCAGCAGCCAAGCAGGGGTACGATCACCCCTCCACTTT
CASSQAGVRSPLHF
>-|TRBJ1-3|-|TRBV7-9
TGTGCCAGCACAGGGAGCTCTGGAAACACCATATATTTT
CASTGSSGNTIYF
>-|TRBJ2-7|-|TRBV13
TGTGCCAGCAGCTCCGACAGGGAGGTCGGCGAGCAGTACTTC
CASSSDREVGEQYF
>-|TRBJ2-5|TRBD2|TRBV19
TGTGCCAGTAGTATAGGCACTAGCGGGTTCCAAGAGACCCAGTACTTC
CASSIGTSGFQETQYF
>-|TRBJ2-3|TRBD2|TRBV13
TGTGCCAGCAGCTCGGGAGGGGGGGGGCGGGGGCCTAGCACAGATACGCAGTATTTT
CASSSGGGGRGPSTDTQYF
>-|TRBJ1-5|-|TRBV30
TGTGCCTGGAGTGTATCTCGTCGTGATCAGCCCCAGCATTTT
CAWSVSRRDQPQHF
>-|TRBJ2-3|TRBD2|TRBV9
TGTGCCAGCAGCGCCCCTAGCGGGGGGGCCGCAGATACGCAGTATTTT
CASSAPSGGAADTQYF
>-|TRBJ1-1|-|TRBV11-2
TGTGCCAGCAGCTTAGGGAGGAACACTGAAGCTTTCTTT
CASSLGRNTEAFF
>-|TRBJ2-1|TRBD2|TRBV6-6
TGTGCCAGCAGTCCACTAGCGGGTTCCTACAATGAGCAGTTCTTC
CASSPLAGSYNEQFF
>-|TRBJ2-3|TRBD1|TRBV7-9
TGTGCCAGCAGCTACTCCCCCGACAGGGGTTACACAGATACGCAGTATTTT
CASSYSPDRGYTDTQYF